A single sample is the source of the 4 T cell receptor beta chains below, sequenced in a study of blood T cell repertoires in COVID-19. Data came from immunoSEQ multiplex PCR; TCRdb stores just in-frame clones and leaves some out. The repertoire includes 95,000 to 150,000 clones, about four fifths of them detected once, and around 4.2% sits in the top ten. Sequenced sample: PBMCs or T cells enriched from blood (not recorded which). Receptors originate from a woman in her twenties or thirties who had recovered from COVID-19.

The genes are TRBV30 and TRBJ2-5, with 8 bases matching TRBD1. The V and J ends lost 5 bases and 7 bases, in that order; junction bases with no gene match: 9. Germline V CDR1 and CDR2: GTSNPN, SVGIG (reference sequence). This CDR3 has 13 amino acids. The CDR3 is CAWDQGATGTQYF. CDR3 nucleotides: TGTGCCTGGGATCAGGGGGCCACGGGGACCCAGTACTTC.

The chain joins TRBV28 to TRBJ2-6; a possible D gene is TRBD1 (6 bases). The CDR3 totals 14 residues. Trimming stripped 6 bases from V and 6 bases from J, with 12 bases between. Germline-derived CDR1 and CDR2 are MDHEN and SYDVKM. This chain's CDR3 is CASSLRGLANVLTF. For the CDR3, the DNA is TGTGCCAGCAGCCTTAGGGGGTTGGCCAACGTCCTGACTTTC.

The genes are TRBV11-2 and TRBJ2-5; 8 positions match TRBD1. This CDR3 has 15 amino acids. J gave up 5 bases and V 5 bases, and 10 bases lay outside the gene matches. The germline CDR1 and CDR2 sequences are SGHAT and FQNNGV. CDR3 region: CASSPLSGGGETQYF. CDR3 nucleotide sequence: TGTGCCAGCAGCCCACTCTCAGGGGGCGGGGAGACCCAGTACTTC.

V is TRBV7-9 and J is TRBJ1-2; 8 nucleotides agree with TRBD1. The CDR3 loop spans 17 amino acids. Germline CDR1 reads SEHNR; CDR2 reads FQNEAQ (reference sequence). V lost 4 bases, J lost 3 bases, and 13 bases stayed unmatched. CDR3 in amino acids: CASSSQGFPQGDYGYTF. In DNA form, the CDR3 reads TGTGCCAGCAGCTCTCAGGGGTTCCCACAGGGGGACTATGGCTACACCTTC.